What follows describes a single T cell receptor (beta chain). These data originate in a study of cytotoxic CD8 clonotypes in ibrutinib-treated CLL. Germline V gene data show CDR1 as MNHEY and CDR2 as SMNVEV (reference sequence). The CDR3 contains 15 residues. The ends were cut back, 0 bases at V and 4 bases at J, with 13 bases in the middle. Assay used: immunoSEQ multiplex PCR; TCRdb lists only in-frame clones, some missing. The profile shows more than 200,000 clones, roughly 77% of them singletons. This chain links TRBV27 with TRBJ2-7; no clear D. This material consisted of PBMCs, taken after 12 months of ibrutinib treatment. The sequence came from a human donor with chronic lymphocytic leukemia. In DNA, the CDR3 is TGTGCCAGCAGTTTATCCATGGCCCCTTTTTACGAGCAGTACTTC. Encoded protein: CASSLSMAPFYEQYF.